This T cell receptor (beta chain) was obtained from a study of blood T cell repertoires in COVID-19. Turning to the study itself: Donors in the United States, Italy and Spain gave samples during acute or convalescent COVID-19.

In the authors' workflow: Scientists estimated how many nucleated cells there were by amplifying reference gene primers. Method: immunoSEQ multiplex PCR; TCRdb's copy keeps in-frame clones and lacks some. V, J and clone size reflect that table, while D and trimming were determined from the DNA. The repertoire holds about 130,000 clones, with about four fifths as singletons. The receptor's source is a woman aged 45 to 65 with acute or convalescent COVID-19. The sequencing sample was made of peripheral blood.

The CDR3 sequence is CAISESLTGVGNQPQHF. Written as DNA, the CDR3 is TGTGCCATCAGTGAGTCGCTAACAGGGGTGGGCAATCAGCCCCAGCATTTT. The gene calls are TRBV10-3 and TRBJ1-5; 7 bases line up with TRBD1. CDR3 length: 17 amino acids. CDR1 and CDR2 (germline): ENHRY, SYGVKD. The ends lost 0 bases at V and 2 bases at J; junction bases unmatched: 7.